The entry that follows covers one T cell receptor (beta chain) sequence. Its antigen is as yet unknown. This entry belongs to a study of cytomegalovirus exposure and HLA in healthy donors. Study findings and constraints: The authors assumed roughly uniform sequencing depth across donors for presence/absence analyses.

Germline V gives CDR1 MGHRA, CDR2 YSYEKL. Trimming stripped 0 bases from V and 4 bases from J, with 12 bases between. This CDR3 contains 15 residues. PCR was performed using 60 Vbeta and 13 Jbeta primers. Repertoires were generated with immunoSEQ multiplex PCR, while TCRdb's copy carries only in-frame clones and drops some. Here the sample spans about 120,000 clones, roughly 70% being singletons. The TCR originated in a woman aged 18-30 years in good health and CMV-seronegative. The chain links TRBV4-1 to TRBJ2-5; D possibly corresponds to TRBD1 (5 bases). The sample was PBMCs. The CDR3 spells CASSQDWGVVETQYF. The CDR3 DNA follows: TGCGCCAGCAGCCAAGATTGGGGCGTCGTAGAGACCCAGTACTTC.